Listed below are T cell receptor beta chains from one sample, sequenced in a study of shared clonotypes between healthy human individuals. Some clones are missing from TCRdb's copy, which holds only in-frame ones; the method was immunoSEQ multiplex PCR. The sample has about 1 million clones; about 77% are singletons. The specimen sequenced was memory CD4+ T cells sorted from blood. These receptors were obtained from a man aged 18 to 35 in good health. CDR3s include the opening cysteine and the closing phenylalanine or tryptophan. D genes are given only for firm matches. Rows may omit the clone size; those that give it use once, few, many or a size class.

d_gene	abundance	v_gene	j_gene	CDR3aa	CDR3nt
TRBD2	NA	TRBV7-2	TRBJ2-7	CASSSQGLASHEQYF	TGTGCCAGCAGCTCGCAGGGACTAGCGAGCCACGAGCAGTACTTC
NA	NA	TRBV2	TRBJ1-3	CASSDRQNSGNTIYF	TGTGCCAGCAGCGATAGACAGAACTCTGGAAACACCATATATTTT
NA	NA	TRBV6-6	TRBJ2-3	CASTGREDTQYF	TGTGCCAGCACGGGGCGAGAAGATACGCAGTATTTT
NA	NA	TRBV11-3	TRBJ2-3	CASSLSPGYTQYF	TGTGCCAGCAGCTTATCCCCAGGGTATACGCAGTATTTT
NA	NA	TRBV7-9	TRBJ2-1	CASTVPQLGANEQFF	TGTGCCAGCACCGTGCCCCAGTTGGGGGCGAATGAGCAGTTCTTC
TRBD1	once	TRBV9	TRBJ1-4	CASSASGQGARNEKLFF	TGTGCCAGCAGCGCATCGGGACAGGGGGCGCGAAATGAAAAACTGTTTTTT
NA	NA	TRBV15	TRBJ2-7	CATSRAGGGRSYEQYF	TGTGCCACCAGCAGAGCAGGAGGCGGGCGATCCTACGAGCAGTACTTC
NA	few	TRBV2	TRBJ1-1	CASGRTEAFF	TGTGCAAGCGGGAGAACTGAAGCTTTCTTT
NA	NA	TRBV19	TRBJ1-1	CASSKAMNTEAFF	TGTGCCAGTAGTAAGGCGATGAACACTGAAGCTTTCTTT
NA	NA	TRBV7-2	TRBJ1-4	CASRIQAAATNEKLFF	TGTGCCAGCAGGATCCAGGCCGCTGCAACTAATGAAAAACTGTTTTTT
NA	once	TRBV10-3	TRBJ2-7	CAITDGSYEQYF	TGTGCCATCACGGACGGATCCTACGAGCAGTACTTC
NA	NA	TRBV18	TRBJ2-3	CASSLATGGADTQYF	TGTGCCAGCTCGCTAGCTACCGGAGGTGCAGATACGCAGTATTTT
NA	NA	TRBV7-2	TRBJ2-3	CASTPLSGLRSTDTQYF	TGTGCCAGCACCCCCCTCTCGGGACTCAGATCCACAGATACGCAGTATTTT
TRBD1	NA	TRBV7-9	TRBJ1-6	CASSTSTTGTGDNSPLHF	TGTGCCAGCAGCACCTCGACGACCGGGACAGGGGACAATTCACCCCTCCACTTT
NA	NA	TRBV9	TRBJ2-2	CASSAAGPAVNGELFF	TGTGCCAGCAGCGCGGCAGGCCCGGCTGTAAACGGGGAGCTGTTTTTT
TRBD1	NA	TRBV6-1	TRBJ2-7	CATTGTGVSREQYF	TGTGCCACTACCGGGACAGGGGTTTCGCGGGAGCAGTACTTC
TRBD2	NA	TRBV28	TRBJ2-1	CASRGTSGGSSYNEQFF	TGTGCCAGCAGAGGGACTAGCGGGGGGAGCTCCTACAATGAGCAGTTCTTC
NA	NA	TRBV19	TRBJ1-6	CASSITGANSPLHF	TGTGCCAGTAGTATTACCGGGGCGAATTCACCCCTCCACTTT
TRBD1	few	TRBV6-1	TRBJ1-5	CASRGQGENQPQHF	TGTGCCAGCAGGGGACAGGGGGAGAATCAGCCCCAGCATTTT
NA	NA	TRBV27	TRBJ1-1	CASSKSVQRVAGTEAFF	TGTGCCAGCAGCAAATCTGTTCAAAGGGTCGCGGGCACTGAAGCTTTCTTT
TRBD1	few	TRBV6-5	TRBJ1-1	CASRWTGSTEAFF	TGTGCCAGCAGGTGGACAGGGTCCACTGAAGCTTTCTTT
TRBD2	NA	TRBV9	TRBJ2-3	CASSLAGQSTDTQYF	TGTGCCAGCAGCCTAGCGGGACAGAGCACAGATACGCAGTATTTT
TRBD1	few	TRBV4-1	TRBJ2-2	CASGQGANTGELFF	TGCGCCAGCGGACAGGGGGCGAACACCGGGGAGCTGTTTTTT
TRBD1	NA	TRBV6-6	TRBJ1-6	CASRSGGANSPLHF	TGTGCCAGCAGATCAGGGGGTGCGAATTCACCCCTCCACTTT
NA	NA	TRBV6-6	TRBJ2-5	CASSYSGYSQETQYF	TGTGCCAGCAGTTACTCTGGGTACAGTCAAGAGACCCAGTACTTC
NA	NA	TRBV4-1	TRBJ2-7	CASSQEFSVAVSYEQYF	TGCGCCAGCAGCCAAGAGTTTTCCGTAGCGGTCTCCTACGAGCAGTACTTC
TRBD1	NA	TRBV4-2	TRBJ1-5	CASSQEGQSNQPQHF	TGTGCCAGCAGCCAAGAGGGACAGAGCAATCAGCCCCAGCATTTT
TRBD1	NA	TRBV7-9	TRBJ1-2	CASSSDRGLFYGYTF	TGTGCCAGCAGCTCGGACAGGGGCCTTTTCTATGGCTACACCTTC
TRBD2	NA	TRBV6-1	TRBJ2-5	CASSEGTSGGAWETQYF	TGTGCCAGCAGTGAAGGGACTAGCGGGGGGGCTTGGGAGACCCAGTACTTC
NA	few	TRBV10-3	TRBJ1-6	CAISESSNSPLHF	TGTGCCATCAGTGAGTCGAGTAATTCACCCCTCCACTTT
TRBD2	NA	TRBV4-1	TRBJ2-7	CASSPGLAGGAYEQYF	TGCGCCAGCAGTCCGGGACTAGCGGGGGGTGCTTACGAGCAGTACTTC
NA	NA	TRBV5-6	TRBJ2-5	CASSLIGETQYF	TGTGCCAGCAGCTTGATTGGGGAGACCCAGTACTTC
NA	NA	TRBV27	TRBJ1-4	CASSSYPGLGPNEKLFF	TGTGCCAGCAGTTCCTACCCGGGATTGGGGCCGAATGAAAAACTGTTTTTT
NA	NA	TRBV30	TRBJ2-3	CAWSVPQGRSTDTQYF	TGTGCCTGGAGTGTCCCCCAGGGCAGATCCACAGATACGCAGTATTTT
NA	NA	TRBV10-3	TRBJ2-7	CAISEGALASYEQYF	TGTGCCATCAGTGAAGGGGCCTTAGCCTCCTACGAGCAGTACTTC
NA	NA	TRBV7-3	TRBJ2-2	CASSLRTGELFF	TGTGCCAGCAGCTTAAGAACCGGGGAGCTGTTTTTT
NA	NA	TRBV6-1	TRBJ2-3	CASSESGVAVTDTQYF	TGTGCCAGCAGTGAATCGGGGGTAGCGGTGACAGATACGCAGTATTTT
NA	NA	TRBV11-2	TRBJ1-1	CASSLRENTEAFF	TGTGCCAGCAGCCTCCGGGAGAACACTGAAGCTTTCTTT
TRBD2	NA	TRBV5-4	TRBJ2-7	CASSSRGGREQYF	TGTGCCAGCAGCTCCCGCGGGGGGCGGGAGCAGTACTTC
TRBD2	NA	TRBV7-2	TRBJ2-7	CASSRGSGSSPYEQYF	TGTGCCAGCAGCCGGGGTAGCGGGAGCAGTCCCTACGAGCAGTACTTC
TRBD1	NA	TRBV5-6	TRBJ2-2	CASRRGLETGELFF	TGTGCCAGCAGGAGGGGGCTGGAAACCGGGGAGCTGTTTTTT
TRBD2	few	TRBV18	TRBJ2-3	CASSPTRQGGTDTQYF	TGTGCCAGCTCACCAACACGGCAGGGAGGGACAGATACGCAGTATTTT
NA	NA	TRBV9	TRBJ1-6	CASSVFETGSSPLHF	TGTGCCAGCAGCGTATTTGAGACAGGTTCTTCACCCCTCCACTTT
TRBD1	few	TRBV6-1	TRBJ2-5	CASSVLDRGGEETQYF	TGTGCCAGCAGTGTGTTGGACAGGGGTGGGGAAGAGACCCAGTACTTC
NA	NA	TRBV6-6	TRBJ1-5	CASSYRGGNQPQHF	TGTGCCAGCAGTTACAGGGGTGGCAATCAGCCCCAGCATTTT
TRBD1	NA	TRBV18	TRBJ1-2	CASSRQGSNYGYTF	TGTGCCAGCTCACGACAGGGGTCTAACTATGGCTACACCTTC
NA	NA	TRBV30	TRBJ2-4	CAWSTGTAKNIQYF	TGTGCCTGGAGTACCGGGACAGCCAAAAACATTCAGTACTTC
TRBD1	NA	TRBV2	TRBJ1-2	CASAGTGAYGYTF	TGTGCCAGTGCCGGGACAGGGGCCTATGGCTACACCTTC
NA	NA	TRBV18	TRBJ1-1	CASSPRGNTEAFF	TGTGCCAGCTCACCACGAGGGAACACTGAAGCTTTCTTT
NA	NA	TRBV5-1	TRBJ1-4	CASSLEGRNEKLFF	TGCGCCAGCAGCTTGGAAGGGCGGAACGAAAAACTGTTTTTT
NA	NA	TRBV6-5	TRBJ2-1	CASSYRGSSYNEQFF	TGTGCCAGCAGTTACAGGGGGAGCTCCTACAATGAGCAGTTCTTC
TRBD1	NA	TRBV20-1	TRBJ2-7	CSAKQGVEQYF	TGCAGTGCTAAACAGGGGGTAGAGCAGTACTTC
TRBD1	NA	TRBV7-8	TRBJ1-4	CASSGGGTVSRKLFF	TGTGCCAGCAGCGGCGGAGGGACAGTGTCGAGAAAACTGTTTTTT